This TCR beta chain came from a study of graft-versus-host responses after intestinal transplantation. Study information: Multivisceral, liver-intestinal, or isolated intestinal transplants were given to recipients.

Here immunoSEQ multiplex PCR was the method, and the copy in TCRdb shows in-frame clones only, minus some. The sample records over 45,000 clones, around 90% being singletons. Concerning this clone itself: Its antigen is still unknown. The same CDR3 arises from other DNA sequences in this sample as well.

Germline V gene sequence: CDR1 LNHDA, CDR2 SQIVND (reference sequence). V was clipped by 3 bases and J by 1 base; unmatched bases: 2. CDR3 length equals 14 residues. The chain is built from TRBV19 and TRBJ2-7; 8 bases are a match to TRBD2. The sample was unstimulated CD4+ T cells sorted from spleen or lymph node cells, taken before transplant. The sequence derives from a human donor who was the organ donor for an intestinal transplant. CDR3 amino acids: CASSIQRESYEQYF. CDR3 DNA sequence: TGTGCCAGTAGTATCCAGCGGGAGTCCTACGAGCAGTACTTC.